The next 9 T cell receptor beta chains were all read from a single sample in a study of brain T cells in children with intractable seizures (dated by TCRdb to about 2021). The library was obtained by the immunoSEQ multiplex PCR assay. TCRdb stores this immuneACCESS table with in-frame sequences only. Part of the clones is absent; in the studies checked, under half of the shortfall reflects unresolved V genes, and no reason is known for the rest. The sample contains hundreds of thousands of clones, nearly 95% of them found a single time. 5.7% of the sample rests with the top ten. The time point label on this specimen signifies: blood from clinic visit 5 months post-surgery; TSC patient then seizure free. Sequenced material: peripheral blood, taken about 5 months after surgery. The receptors here all came from a boy younger than two with tuberous sclerosis and intractable seizures.

Details on this clone: At one end the junction does not follow the germline gene, possibly because of a read error. This same CDR3 is encoded by further DNA sequences in the sample. This chain joins TRBV30 and TRBJ2-7; the D gene is possibly TRBD2 (5 bases). The CDR3 has 15 amino acids. CDR1 and CDR2 from the germline V gene are GTSNPN and SVGIG (reference sequence). CDR3 protein: CAWRAGEQDLYEQYF. In DNA, the CDR3 is TGTGCCTGGAGGGCCGGGGAGCAGGATCTATACGAGCAGTACTTT.

In its sample, this clone was seen once. The chain couples TRBV7-9 to TRBJ2-2; the match to TRBD1 covers 7 bases. Germline V CDR1 and CDR2: SEHNR, FQNEAQ (reference sequence). V trimming: 7 bases; J trimming: 1 base; junction bases outside the gene matches: 12. The CDR3 runs to 17 residues. CDR3 nucleotides: TGTGCCAGCACCCTACCCCGGCGACAGGGGAACACCGGGGAGCTGTTTTTT. This codes for CASTLPRRQGNTGELFF.

The rearrangement links TRBV5-1 to TRBJ1-3; a weak D match, TRBD1 (5 bases). V was shortened by 4 bases and J by 4 bases, with 15 bases between the two germline ends. From germline, CDR1 is SGHRS and CDR2 YFSETQ. The CDR3 covers 15 residues. The chain's CDR3 is CASSPGKGLGNTIYF. CDR3 bases: TGCGCCAGCAGCCCCGGCAAGGGGCTGGGAAACACCATATATTTT.

This chain connects TRBV27 to TRBJ1-6, with D possibly being TRBD1 (5 bases). The CDR3 sequence is 16 residues long. CDR1 is MNHEY and CDR2 is SMNVEV in the germline V gene (reference sequence). Trimming took off 1 base at V and 7 bases at J, with 14 bases between the two ends. CDR3 bases: TGTGCCAGCAGTTTATTGGGGCAGGGTCCGAATTCACCCCTCCACTTT. Protein product: CASSLLGQGPNSPLHF.

The genes are TRBV3-1 (or the pseudogene TRBV3-2) and TRBJ2-7; the D gene is possibly TRBD1 (6 bases). CDR1 and CDR2 (germline): LGHDT, YNNKEL (reference sequence). Trimming took 3 bases from V and 5 from J, leaving 11 bases between them. The CDR3 length is 13 residues. CDR3 nucleotide sequence: TGTGCCAGCAGCCAGCTCACAGGGAACGAGCAGTACTTC. It is translated as CASSQLTGNEQYF.

The rearrangement uses TRBV6-5 and TRBJ1-1, with 11 bases matching TRBD1. This CDR3 is 16 amino acids long. V lost 2 bases, J lost 4 bases, and 6 bases stayed unmatched. Germline CDR1 and CDR2: MNHEY and SVGAGI. Written as DNA, the CDR3 is TGTGCCAGCAGTTACCTGTTAGGACAGGGGGCCACTGAAGCTTTCTTT. The encoded protein is CASSYLLGQGATEAFF.

V gene TRBV19 combines with J gene TRBJ2-3, with 8 bases lining up with TRBD1. Per the germline V gene, CDR1 is LNHDA and CDR2 is SQIVND (reference sequence). The trim removed 5 bases at V and 1 base at J, leaving 14 bases unmatched. This CDR3 region has 18 residues. DNA of the CDR3: TGTGCCAGTAGTTGGGGACAGGAACCCCTCACTGGCACAGATACGCAGTATTTT. Its translation: CASSWGQEPLTGTDTQYF. The full variable domain, completed using reference TRBV19 and TRBJ2-3, is DGGITQSPKYLFRKEGQNVTLSCEQNLNHDAMYWYRQDPGQGLRLIYYSQIVNDFQKGDIAEGYSVSREKKESFPLTVTSAQKNPTAFYLCASSWGQEPLTGTDTQYFGPGTRLTVL.

The CDR3: CASSSGYGTLYEQYF. The CDR3, as DNA: TGTGCCAGCAGCTCCGGATACGGGACACTCTACGAGCAGTACTTC. This chain links TRBV7-6 with TRBJ2-7; perhaps TRBD1 as D (6 bases). The CDR3 is 15 residues long. The V gene's germline CDR1 is SGHVS and CDR2 FNYEAQ. Trimming stripped 4 bases from V and 3 bases from J, with 16 bases between.

V and J are TRBV7-2 and TRBJ2-3; D might be TRBD2 (5 bases). The germline V gene encodes CDR1 SGHTA and CDR2 FQGNSA. Trimming shortened V by 0 bases and J by 4 bases, and 5 bases separated the two germline ends. The CDR3 is made up of 13 amino acids. In DNA form, the CDR3 reads TGTGCCAGCAGCTTAGCGGGAGCAGATACGCAGTATTTT. This translates into CASSLAGADTQYF.